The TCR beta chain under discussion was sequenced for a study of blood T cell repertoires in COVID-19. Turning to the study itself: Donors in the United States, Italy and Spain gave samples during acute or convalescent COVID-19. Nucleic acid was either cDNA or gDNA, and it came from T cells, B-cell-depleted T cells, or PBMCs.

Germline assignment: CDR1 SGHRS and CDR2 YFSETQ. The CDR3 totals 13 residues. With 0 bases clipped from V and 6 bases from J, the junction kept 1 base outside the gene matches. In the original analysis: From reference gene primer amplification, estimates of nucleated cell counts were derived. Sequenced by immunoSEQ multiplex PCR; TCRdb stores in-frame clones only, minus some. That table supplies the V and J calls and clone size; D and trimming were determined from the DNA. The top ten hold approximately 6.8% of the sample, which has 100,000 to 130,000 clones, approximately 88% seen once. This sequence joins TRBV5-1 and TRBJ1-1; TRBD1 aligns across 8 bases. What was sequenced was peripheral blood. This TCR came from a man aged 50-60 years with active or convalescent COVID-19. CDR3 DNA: TGCGCCAGCAGCTTGGGGGACAGGTCTGAAGCTTTCTTT. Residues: CASSLGDRSEAFF.